The present TCR beta chain was sequenced within a study of PD-1 blockade in classical Hodgkin lymphoma. Sequencing used immunoSEQ multiplex PCR; TCRdb keeps in-frame clones, though not all of them. The sample lists tens of thousands of clones, approximately 72% occurring once. The time point denotes: cycle 4 day 1 (C4D1), after less than seven weeks of nivolumab. Brentuximab vedotin exposure varied, and every patient relapsed after autologous stem cell transplantation. Progressive disease, partial response or complete response was each patient's best response. This receptor was taken from a human donor with classical Hodgkin lymphoma. The sequenced sample was peripheral blood mononuclear cells (PBMCs), obtained before the fourth cycle of nivolumab.

The CDR3 region is CASSLVVPGLPFMNTEAFF. CDR3 nucleotide sequence: TGCGCCAGCAGCTTGGTAGTTCCGGGACTCCCGTTCATGAACACTGAAGCTTTCTTT. The gene calls are TRBV5-1 and TRBJ1-1; TRBD1 might be the D (5 bases). This CDR3 contains 19 residues. The V gene lost 0 bases and the J gene lost 0 bases, with 21 bases spanning the gap. Germline V gene data show CDR1 as SGHRS and CDR2 as YFSETQ. Full variable domain (missing parts from reference TRBV5-1 and TRBJ1-1): KAGVTQTPRYLIKTRGQQVTLSCSPISGHRSVSWYQQTPGQGLQFLFEYFSETQRNKGNFPGRFSGRQFSNSRSEMNVSTLELGDSALYLCASSLVVPGLPFMNTEAFFGQGTRLTVV.